Sequencing of this T cell receptor beta chain was carried out in a study of shared clonotypes between healthy human individuals. Generated by immunoSEQ multiplex PCR, the TCRdb table keeps only in-frame clones and is missing some. The sample records some 1,600,000 clones, 98% being singletons. Donors comprised only Caucasian adults living in Nashville, Tennessee. Findings and limits, study-wide: Investigators collected only blood, and repertoires in tissues likely differ.

Remarks on this clone: Its antigen is as yet unknown.

The CDR3 has 15 amino acids. The trim removed 4 bases at V and 3 bases at J, leaving 8 bases unmatched. Germline V gene data show CDR1 as MNHNS and CDR2 as SASEGT. The TCR originated in a man younger than 45 in good health. This sequence joins TRBV6-1 and TRBJ2-7, with 8 bases matching TRBD1. The sequencing input was naive CD4+ T cells sorted from blood. This sample's subset: CD45RA+ positively selected. CDR3 in DNA: TGTGCCAGCAGTGTTAGGACAGGGATGTACTACGAGCAGTACTTC. Translated: CASSVRTGMYYEQYF.